This passage covers 5 T cell receptor beta chains from one sample sequenced in a study of human T cells and chemical hapten exposure. The time point here: pre-sensitization, week 0. As for treatment: therapeutic diphenylcyclopropenone sensitization with weekly scalp DPC. TCRdb independently ran MiXCR on the RACE reads; one entry per CDR3 protein. The table has 50,000 to 65,000 distinct CDR3 sequences, approximately 10% seen once. The sequencing here drew on whole blood, taken in connection with sensitization to the hapten diphenylcyclopropenone (DPC). The receptors were sampled from a woman in her thirties or forties with alopecia areata. Some clones in this sample may be carry-over from other donors' samples.

The CDR3 nucleotides read TGTGCCAGCTCACCATTAACAGGGGACACTGAAGCTTTCTTT. Amino acid sequence: CASSPLTGDTEAFF. This chain joins TRBV18 and TRBJ1-1; 7 bases agree with TRBD1. The CDR3 length is 14 residues. Unmatched junction bases numbered 3, after V lost 2 bases and J lost 3 bases. Germline lookup yields CDR1 KGHSH and CDR2 LQKENI.

There are a few counts of this clonotype. The rearrangement links TRBV6-2 or TRBV6-3 to TRBJ2-3, with 7 bases lining up with TRBD2. CDR3 length: 14 amino acids. CDR1 MNHEY and CDR2 SVGEGT come from the germline V gene. With 7 bases clipped from V and 2 bases from J, the junction kept 6 bases outside the gene matches. Here the CDR3 DNA reads TGTGCCAGCAAGTACCTAGCGGCCACAGATACGCAGTATTTT. Translated, it gives CASKYLAATDTQYF.

V is TRBV10-3 and J is TRBJ1-2; D unclear. This CDR3 has 14 residues. CDR1 is ENHRY, CDR2 SYGVKD, per germline. Trimming left V 4 bases short and J 5 bases short, with 14 bases between. The CDR3 DNA is TGTGCCATCAGTGTAAGACTACTGGGGTATGGCTACACCTTC. Translated: CAISVRLLGYGYTF.

This clonotype was seen ten or more times. The chain uses TRBV2 and TRBJ1-6; D is unresolved. CDR1 is SNHLY, CDR2 FYNNEI, per germline. The CDR3 sequence is 13 residues long. V lost 4 bases to trimming and J lost 7 bases, with 8 bases between them. Here the CDR3 reads CASSVGSNSPLHF. The CDR3 DNA reads TGTGCCAGCAGTGTGGGATCGAATTCACCCCTCCACTTT.

The table lists this clonotype with many counts. Here the CDR3 reads CASRNRGGEQYF. DNA of the CDR3: TGTGCCAGCAGGAACAGGGGGGGCGAGCAGTACTTC. V and J are TRBV28 and TRBJ2-7, with D perhaps TRBD1 (8 bases). V lost 6 bases and J 6 bases, leaving 12 bases between the germline ends. CDR3 length: 12 amino acids. Germline-derived CDR1 and CDR2 are MDHEN and SYDVKM.